The next 25 T cell receptor beta chains were all read from a single sample in a study of control samples from healthy donors and cancer patients. TCRdb's table, derived via immunoSEQ multiplex PCR, lists solely in-frame clones and lacks some. The sample has approximately 12,000 clones, 94% seen once; the top ten hold roughly a quarter. Material: PBMCs. The receptors stem from a man between 65 and 85 years old with head and neck cancer.

The chain employs TRBV10-2 and TRBJ1-2; the match to TRBD1 covers 7 bases. Trimming at V came to 6 bases and at J to 0 bases, leaving 4 bases not matched to a gene. The CDR3 is made up of 14 amino acids. In germline, CDR1 is WSHSY, CDR2 SAAADI. This CDR3 is CASREGATNYGYTF. As DNA, the CDR3 is TGCGCCAGCAGGGAGGGGGCCACTAACTATGGCTACACCTTC.

The chain couples TRBV3-1 (or the pseudogene TRBV3-2) to TRBJ2-7; TRBD2 matches 7 bases. V was pared by 0 bases and J by 3 bases, with 8 bases of the junction left unmatched. The germline V gene has CDR1 LGHDT and CDR2 YNNKEL (reference sequence). The CDR3 is 16 residues long. DNA of the CDR3: TGTGCCAGCAGCCAAGAGGGTAGCGGGTCCTTCTACGAGCAGTACTTC. Amino acid sequence: CASSQEGSGSFYEQYF.

The gene calls are TRBV20-1 and TRBJ1-1; D is unclear. Trimming removed 0 bases from V and 12 bases from J, with 11 bases in between. The CDR3 loop spans 11 amino acids. The germline gives CDR1 DFQATT, CDR2 SNEGSKA (reference sequence). The CDR3 here is CSARDLPQPFF. The CDR3 DNA reads as TGCAGTGCTAGAGATTTACCCCAGCCTTTCTTT.

This clone was detected only once. The J gene is TRBJ2-1, the V gene TRBV5-1; no clear D. The V and J ends lost 0 bases and 4 bases respectively, with 11 bases between them. Per germline, CDR1 SGHRS and CDR2 YFSETQ. The CDR3 is made up of 15 amino acids. The DNA of the CDR3 is TGCGCCAGCAGCTTGGTGCAGCCCGGGTACAATGAGCAGTTCTTC. It translates to CASSLVQPGYNEQFF.

This rearrangement joins TRBV3-1 (or the pseudogene TRBV3-2) to TRBJ1-1; D is possibly TRBD1 (5 bases). Germline CDR1 is LGHDT and CDR2 is YNNKEL (reference sequence). The germline V and J ends were trimmed by 6 bases and 4 bases, with 12 bases remaining between them. The CDR3 is 13 residues long. The CDR3 protein is CASREGWGTEAFF. In nucleotides, the CDR3 is TGTGCCAGCAGAGAGGGGTGGGGCACTGAAGCTTTCTTT.

V is TRBV5-1 and J is TRBJ2-5; possible D gene TRBD1, 6 bases. V lost 5 bases and J 4 bases, leaving 12 bases between the germline ends. The V gene's germline CDR1 is SGHRS and CDR2 YFSETQ. The CDR3 totals 13 residues. The CDR3 DNA is TGCGCCAGCAGAGACAGGCCTGGAGAGACCCAGTACTTC. This gives the protein CASRDRPGETQYF.

The V gene is TRBV2, the J gene TRBJ2-2; D possibly corresponds to TRBD2 (6 bases). The length of the CDR3 is 14 residues. V was trimmed by 8 bases and J by 9 bases, leaving 19 bases between them. Germline CDR1 reads SNHLY; CDR2 reads FYNNEI. In nucleotides, the CDR3 is TGTGCCAGCGGAAACCCCCTACTAGCCTGGGAGCTGTTTTTT. Protein sequence: CASGNPLLAWELFF.

The chain uses TRBV5-5 and TRBJ2-5, with D unclear. The CDR3 contains 15 residues. Germline V gene sequence: CDR1 SGHKS, CDR2 YYEKEE (reference sequence). Deletions cut 2 bases from V and 0 bases from J, with 11 bases between. DNA for the CDR3: TGTGCCAGCAGCTTAGTACCAACGAACCAAGAGACCCAGTACTTC. This encodes CASSLVPTNQETQYF. Variable domain in full (rest from reference TRBV5-5 and TRBJ2-5): DAGVTQSPTHLIKTRGQQVTLRCSPISGHKSVSWYQQVLGQGPQFIFQYYEKEERGRGNFPDRFSARQFPNYSSELNVNALLLGDSALYLCASSLVPTNQETQYFGPGTRLLVL.

This clone was observed a handful of times. The V and J genes are TRBV7-9 and TRBJ1-1; perhaps TRBD1 as D (6 bases). The CDR3 contains 15 residues. V dropped 5 bases and J dropped 5 bases, with 18 bases sitting between them. Germline loops: CDR1 SEHNR, CDR2 FQNEAQ (reference sequence). For the CDR3, the DNA is TGTGCCAGCAGCCTATATACAGGGCCGGGGACTGAAGCTTTCTTT. This codes for CASSLYTGPGTEAFF.

This rearrangement joins TRBV2 to TRBJ2-3; TRBD2 agrees at 7 bases. The junction had 4 bases not matched to a gene; V was cut back by 4 bases and J by 3 bases. The germline CDR1 and CDR2 sequences are SNHLY and FYNNEI. This CDR3 comprises 14 residues. The CDR3 loop reads CASSVWGLTDTQYF. The CDR3 DNA reads TGTGCCAGCAGTGTTTGGGGACTAACAGATACGCAGTATTTT.

The chain recombines TRBV5-1 with TRBJ2-3; TRBD2 aligns across 7 bases. This CDR3 is 16 amino acids long. The germline V gene has CDR1 SGHRS and CDR2 YFSETQ. The V gene end was trimmed by 4 bases and the J gene end by 3 bases; junction bases not matched to a gene: 11. The CDR3 sequence: CASSREGQGGTDTQYF. DNA for the CDR3: TGCGCCAGCAGCAGAGAGGGGCAGGGAGGGACAGATACGCAGTATTTT.

J is TRBJ2-2 and V is TRBV3-1 (or the pseudogene TRBV3-2); D gene uncertain. This CDR3 spans 13 amino acids. Germline V gene data show CDR1 as LGHDT and CDR2 as YNNKEL (reference sequence). The V end lost 0 bases, the J end lost 12 bases, and 11 bases lay between the germline ends. As DNA, the CDR3 is TGTGCCAGCAGCCAAGAAGGCGCAACCCAGCTGTTTTTT. It is translated as CASSQEGATQLFF.

This rearrangement joins TRBV7-9 to TRBJ2-7, with D possibly being TRBD1 (5 bases). Germline CDR1 and CDR2: SEHNR and FQNEAQ (reference sequence). Trimming took 4 bases from V and 4 from J, leaving 20 bases between them. The CDR3 contains 16 residues. The CDR3 region is CASSSLTRQSPYEQYF. As DNA, the CDR3 is TGTGCCAGCAGCTCCCTGACCCGACAGTCCCCTTACGAGCAGTACTTC.

The chain uses TRBV5-4 and TRBJ2-3; TRBD1 aligns across 10 bases. The J segment lost 8 bases and the V segment lost 2 bases, leaving 8 bases of the junction unmatched. CDR1 and CDR2 from the germline V gene are SGHNT and YYREEE (reference sequence). This CDR3 is 15 amino acids long. CDR3 bases: TGTGCCAGCAGCTTTGGGACAGGGGCCCTAGCTACGCAGTATTTT. Its translation is CASSFGTGALATQYF.

This sequence joins TRBV6-6 and TRBJ2-3, with D uncertain. CDR3 size: 12 residues. Trimming cost V 5 bases and J 6 bases, with 9 bases left between them. Per the germline V gene, CDR1 is MNHNY and CDR2 is SVGAGI (reference sequence). The CDR3 DNA reads as TGTGCCAGCAGTACATTCGAGGATACGCAGTATTTT. Translating it yields CASSTFEDTQYF.

The chain has TRBV5-1 and TRBJ2-7; 9 bases are shared with TRBD1. Trimming at V came to 2 bases and at J to 5 bases, leaving 5 bases not matched to a gene. CDR3 length: 14 amino acids. CDR1 SGHRS and CDR2 YFSETQ come from the germline V gene. The CDR3: CASSFRQGGHEQYF. CDR3 bases: TGCGCCAGCAGCTTCCGACAGGGGGGCCACGAGCAGTACTTC.

This chain links TRBV4-1 with TRBJ1-2, with 8 bases identical to TRBD1. V lost 1 base to trimming and J lost 7 bases; unmatched junction nucleotides: 2. Germline loops: CDR1 MGHRA, CDR2 YSYEKL. The CDR3 length is 13 residues. CDR3 sequence: CASSQAQGGGYTF. For the CDR3, the DNA is TGCGCCAGCAGCCAAGCACAGGGGGGTGGCTACACCTTC.

The chain links TRBV6-1 to TRBJ2-5; 15 bases line up with TRBD2. The CDR3 runs to 18 residues. Trimming took 2 bases from V and 4 from J; bases not matched to a gene: 8. Germline V CDR1 and CDR2: MNHNS, SASEGT. CDR3 residues: CASSEFHGLAGGRETQYF. In DNA form, the CDR3 reads TGTGCCAGCAGTGAATTTCACGGACTAGCGGGAGGGCGAGAGACCCAGTACTTC.

The chain recombines TRBV7-2 with TRBJ2-5, with D perhaps being TRBD1 or TRBD2 (5 bases each). V lost 5 bases to trimming and J lost 5 bases, with 12 bases between them. CDR1 and CDR2 (germline): SGHTA, FQGNSA. The CDR3 loop spans 13 amino acids. The CDR3 region has the DNA TGTGCCAGCAGCCCGGGGCCTGGGGAGACCCAGTACTTC. Translation: CASSPGPGETQYF.

The chain recombines TRBV6-5 with TRBJ2-7; TRBD2 matches 7 bases. CDR1 and CDR2 from the germline V gene are MNHEY and SVGAGI. This CDR3 has 16 residues. Germline trimming cut 0 bases from V and 3 bases from J; bases unmatched to any gene: 8. The CDR3 reads CASSYSIRGGSYEQYF. The DNA of the CDR3 is TGTGCCAGCAGTTACTCGATTCGTGGCGGGAGCTACGAGCAGTACTTC.

V gene TRBV6-5 combines with J gene TRBJ1-5, with D uncertain. The CDR3 sequence is 15 residues long. Between the trimmed V and J ends, which lost 6 bases and 0 bases, there was a span of 12 bases. The germline CDR1 and CDR2 sequences are MNHEY and SVGAGI. CDR3 coding DNA: TGTGCCAGCAGCCGCTGGGCTGATAGCAATCAGCCCCAGCATTTT. This translates into CASSRWADSNQPQHF.

This chain joins TRBV7-9 and TRBJ1-6, with D possibly matching TRBD1 (6 bases). The CDR3 covers 14 residues. Trimming removed 4 bases at V and 9 bases at J, with 13 bases between. Per the germline V gene, CDR1 is SEHNR and CDR2 is FQNEAQ (reference sequence). CDR3 loop: CASSSTGIPSPLHF. CDR3 DNA sequence: TGTGCCAGCAGCTCGACAGGTATACCTTCACCCCTCCACTTT.

V gene TRBV19 combines with J gene TRBJ2-7; 9 bases match TRBD1. This CDR3 has 14 amino acids. With V trimmed by 6 bases and J by 6 bases, 9 bases remained unmatched. CDR1 and CDR2 from the germline V gene are LNHDA and SQIVND (reference sequence). The CDR3 DNA reads TGTGCCAGTAGCGACAAAACAGGGGGCGGCGAGCAGTACTTC. Amino acids: CASSDKTGGGEQYF.

CDR3 sequence (DNA): TGTGCCAGCAGCCCCGGTCCGGACAGGGGTTATGGCTACACCTTC. It specifies CASSPGPDRGYGYTF. This chain uses TRBV14 with TRBJ1-2, with 9 positions matching TRBD1. This CDR3 has 15 residues. V was pared by 4 bases and J by 5 bases, with 8 bases of the junction left unmatched. CDR1 and CDR2 (germline): SGHDN, FVKESK.

This rearrangement joins TRBV3-1 (or the pseudogene TRBV3-2) to TRBJ2-5; TRBD2 matches at 10 bases. Looked up from germline, CDR1 is LGHDT and CDR2 is YNNKEL (reference sequence). The CDR3 contains 17 residues. V was pared by 0 bases and J by 5 bases, with 9 bases of the junction left unmatched. In DNA form, the CDR3 reads TGTGCCAGCAGCCAAGATATGGCTAGCGGGAGTGGGGAGACCCAGTACTTC. This sequence encodes CASSQDMASGSGETQYF.